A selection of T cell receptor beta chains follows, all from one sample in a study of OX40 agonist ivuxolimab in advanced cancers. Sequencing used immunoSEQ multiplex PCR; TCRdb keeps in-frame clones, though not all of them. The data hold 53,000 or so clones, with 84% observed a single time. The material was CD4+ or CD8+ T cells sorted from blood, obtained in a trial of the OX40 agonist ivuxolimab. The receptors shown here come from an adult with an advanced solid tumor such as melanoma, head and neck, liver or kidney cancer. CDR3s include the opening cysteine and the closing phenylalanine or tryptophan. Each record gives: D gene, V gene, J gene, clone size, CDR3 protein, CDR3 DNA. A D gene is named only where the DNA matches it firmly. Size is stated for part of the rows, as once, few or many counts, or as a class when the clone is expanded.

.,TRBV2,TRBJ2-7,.,CASSAGRSYEQYF,TGTGCCAGCAGTGCGGGACGATCCTACGAGCAGTACTTC
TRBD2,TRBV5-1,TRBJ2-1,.,CASSLRTSGEPDNEQFF,TGCGCCAGCAGCCTCCGGACTAGCGGGGAACCTGACAATGAGCAGTTCTTC
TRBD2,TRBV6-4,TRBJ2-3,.,CASSPGLAGGADTQYF,TGTGCCAGCAGTCCCGGACTAGCGGGAGGGGCAGATACGCAGTATTTT
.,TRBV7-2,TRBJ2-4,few,CASSFGDAKNIQYF,TGTGCCAGCAGCTTCGGGGACGCCAAAAACATTCAGTACTTC
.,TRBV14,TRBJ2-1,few,CASSQASSAGRYNEQFF,TGTGCCAGCAGCCAAGCCTCAAGCGCGGGGAGGTACAATGAGCAGTTCTTC
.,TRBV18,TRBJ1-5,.,CASSPGISNQPQHF,TGTGCCAGCTCACCAGGGATTAGCAATCAGCCCCAGCATTTT
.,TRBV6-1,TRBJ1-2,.,CATEAVIRGGYTF,TGTGCCACCGAGGCGGTAATAAGGGGCGGCTACACCTTC
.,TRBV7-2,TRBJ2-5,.,CASSLGRGGETQYF,TGTGCCAGCAGCTTAGGAAGGGGCGGGGAGACCCAGTACTTC
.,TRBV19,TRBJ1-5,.,CASSEQGSQPQHF,TGTGCCAGTAGCGAACAGGGATCCCAGCCCCAGCATTTT
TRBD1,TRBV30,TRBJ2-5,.,CAWSVLGGTGGFMETQYF,TGTGCCTGGAGTGTACTCGGAGGGACAGGAGGGTTTATGGAGACCCAGTACTTC
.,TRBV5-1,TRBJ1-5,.,CASSPDGGTNSNQPQHF,TGCGCCAGCAGCCCGGACGGGGGAACTAATAGCAATCAGCCCCAGCATTTT
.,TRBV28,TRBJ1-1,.,CASNSPMGRNTEAFF,TGTGCCAGCAATTCTCCGATGGGACGGAATACTGAAGCTTTCTTT
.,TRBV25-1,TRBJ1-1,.,CASTSPRQGIYTEAFF,TGTGCCAGCACCTCCCCTCGCCAGGGAATTTACACTGAAGCTTTCTTT
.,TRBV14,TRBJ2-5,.,CASSLRGTETQYF,TGTGCCAGCAGCCTTCGCGGGACGGAGACCCAGTACTTC
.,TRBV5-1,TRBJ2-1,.,CASSPAEDRNYNEQFF,TGCGCCAGCAGCCCGGCGGAGGACAGAAACTACAATGAGCAGTTCTTC
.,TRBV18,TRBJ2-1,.,CASSPISEQFF,TGTGCCAGCTCACCCATAAGTGAGCAGTTCTTC
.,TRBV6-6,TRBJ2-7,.,CASSLRGLGSSYEQYF,TGTGCCAGCAGTCTCAGGGGCCTCGGATCCTCCTACGAGCAGTACTTC
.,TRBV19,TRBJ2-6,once,CASHSHRDIGANVLTF,TGTGCCAGCCATAGTCACAGGGATATTGGGGCCAACGTCCTGACTTTC
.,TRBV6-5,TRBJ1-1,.,CASSYGGIGPAFF,TGTGCCAGCAGTTACGGGGGGATAGGCCCCGCTTTCTTT
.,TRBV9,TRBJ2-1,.,CASSVLAWNEQFF,TGTGCCAGCAGCGTATTAGCGTGGAATGAGCAGTTCTTC
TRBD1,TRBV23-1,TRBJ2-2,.,CASSQTLDRGGAGELFF,TGCGCCAGCAGTCAGACATTGGACAGGGGAGGCGCCGGGGAGCTGTTTTTT
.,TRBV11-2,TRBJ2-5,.,CASSLVLRETQYF,TGTGCCAGCAGCTTAGTCCTCCGAGAGACCCAGTACTTC
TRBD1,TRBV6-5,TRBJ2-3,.,CASLDRGVTDTQYF,TGTGCCAGCTTGGACAGGGGAGTTACAGATACGCAGTATTTT
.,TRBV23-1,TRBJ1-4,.,CASSQSLSREADEKLFF,TGCGCCAGCAGTCAATCCCTGTCGAGGGAGGCGGATGAAAAACTGTTTTTT
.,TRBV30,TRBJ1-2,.,CACNIQGNYGYTF,TGTGCCTGCAATATTCAGGGCAACTATGGCTACACCTTC
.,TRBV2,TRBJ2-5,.,CASSELLAEETQYF,TGTGCCAGCAGTGAACTGCTGGCGGAAGAGACCCAGTACTTC
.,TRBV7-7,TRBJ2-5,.,CASSLRQGGIETQYF,TGTGCCAGCAGCTTGAGGCAGGGGGGGATTGAGACCCAGTACTTC
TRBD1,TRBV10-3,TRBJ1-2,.,CAISEGQGALGGYTF,TGTGCCATCAGTGAAGGACAGGGCGCCTTGGGGGGCTACACCTTC
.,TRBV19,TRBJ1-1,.,CASIPRGMNTEAFF,TGTGCCAGTATCCCTCGGGGTATGAACACTGAAGCTTTCTTT
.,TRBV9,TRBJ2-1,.,CASSAWTGYNEQFF,TGTGCCAGCAGCGCGTGGACGGGATACAATGAGCAGTTCTTC
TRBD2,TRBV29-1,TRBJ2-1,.,CSVEGTSVYNEQFF,TGCAGCGTTGAGGGGACTAGCGTCTACAATGAGCAGTTCTTC
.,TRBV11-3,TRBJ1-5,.,CASSLVFGGASNQPQHF,TGTGCCAGCAGCTTAGTTTTTGGCGGTGCGAGCAATCAGCCCCAGCATTTT
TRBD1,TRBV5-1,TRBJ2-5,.,CASSFRQGAWVTQYF,TGCGCCAGCAGCTTTCGACAGGGGGCTTGGGTGACCCAGTACTTC
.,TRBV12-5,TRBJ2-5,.,CASGPRGTAQETQYF,TGTGCTAGTGGCCCACGCGGGACAGCCCAAGAGACCCAGTACTTC
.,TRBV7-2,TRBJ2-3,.,CASSFQQRVTDTQYF,TGTGCCAGCAGCTTTCAACAGCGGGTGACAGATACGCAGTATTTT
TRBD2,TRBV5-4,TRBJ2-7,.,CASSLGGRDYEQYF,TGTGCCAGCAGCTTGGGCGGGAGGGACTACGAGCAGTACTTC
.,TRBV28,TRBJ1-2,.,CASSFVAGPTKHGYTF,TGTGCCAGCAGTTTTGTTGCAGGCCCGACCAAACATGGCTACACCTTC
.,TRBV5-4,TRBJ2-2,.,CASSTDPGRINTGELFF,TGTGCCAGCAGCACTGACCCTGGACGGATCAACACCGGGGAGCTGTTTTTT
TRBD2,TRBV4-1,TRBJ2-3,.,CASSQIAGASTDTQYF,TGCGCCAGCAGCCAAATAGCGGGGGCTAGCACAGATACGCAGTATTTT
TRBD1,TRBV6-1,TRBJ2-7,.,CASSPTGGRYEQYF,TGTGCCAGCAGTCCGACAGGGGGGAGGTACGAGCAGTACTTC
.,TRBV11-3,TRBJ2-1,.,CASSPRRGVYNEQFF,TGTGCCAGCAGCCCCCGACGGGGCGTTTACAATGAGCAGTTCTTC
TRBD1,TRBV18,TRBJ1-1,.,CASSQRTGLGNTEAFF,TGTGCCAGCTCTCAGAGGACAGGGTTGGGGAACACTGAAGCTTTCTTT
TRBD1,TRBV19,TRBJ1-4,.,CASSNRGMSNEKLFF,TGTGCCAGTAGTAACAGGGGAATGAGTAATGAAAAACTGTTTTTT
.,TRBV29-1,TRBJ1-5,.,CSIGHADQPQHF,TGCAGCATAGGACACGCCGATCAGCCCCAGCATTTT
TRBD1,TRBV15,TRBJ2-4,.,CATSTQGQGVYIQYF,TGTGCCACCAGCACCCAAGGACAGGGGGTGTACATTCAGTACTTC
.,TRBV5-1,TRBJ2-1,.,CASSSLQGNEQFF,TGCGCCAGCAGCTCACTGCAGGGTAATGAGCAGTTCTTC
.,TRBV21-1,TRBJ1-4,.,CASSKGQYSEKLFF,TGTGCCAGCAGCAAGGGGCAGTACAGCGAAAAACTGTTTTTT
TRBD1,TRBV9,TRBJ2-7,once,CASSVYAGTGAEQYF,TGTGCCAGCAGCGTATATGCCGGGACAGGGGCCGAGCAGTACTTC
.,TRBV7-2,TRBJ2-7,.,CASSIGGLASGEQYF,TGTGCCAGCAGCATTGGTGGTCTAGCATCGGGCGAGCAGTACTTC
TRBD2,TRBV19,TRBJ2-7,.,CASSIQLAGGYEQYF,TGTGCCAGTAGTATTCAACTAGCGGGAGGGTACGAGCAGTACTTC